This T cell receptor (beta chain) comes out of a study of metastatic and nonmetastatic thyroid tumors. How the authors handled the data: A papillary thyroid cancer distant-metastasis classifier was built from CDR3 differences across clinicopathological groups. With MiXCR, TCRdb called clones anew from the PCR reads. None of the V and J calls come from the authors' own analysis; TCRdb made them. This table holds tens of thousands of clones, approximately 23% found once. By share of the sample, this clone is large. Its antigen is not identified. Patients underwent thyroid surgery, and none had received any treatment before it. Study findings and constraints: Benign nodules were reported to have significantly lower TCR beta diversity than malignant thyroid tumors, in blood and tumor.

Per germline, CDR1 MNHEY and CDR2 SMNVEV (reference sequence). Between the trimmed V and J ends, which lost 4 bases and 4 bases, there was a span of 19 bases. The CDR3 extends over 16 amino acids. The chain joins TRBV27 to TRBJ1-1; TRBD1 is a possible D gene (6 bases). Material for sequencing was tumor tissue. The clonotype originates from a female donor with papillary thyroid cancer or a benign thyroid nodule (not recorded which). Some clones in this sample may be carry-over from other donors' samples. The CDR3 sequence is CASSSSGVPTGTEAFF. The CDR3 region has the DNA TGTGCCAGCAGTTCTTCAGGGGTCCCTACGGGCACTGAAGCTTTCTTT.